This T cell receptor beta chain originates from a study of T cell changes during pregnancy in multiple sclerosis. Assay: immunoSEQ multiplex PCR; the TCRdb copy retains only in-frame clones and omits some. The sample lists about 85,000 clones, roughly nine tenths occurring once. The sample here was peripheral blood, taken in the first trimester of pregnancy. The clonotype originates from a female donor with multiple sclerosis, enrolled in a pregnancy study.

As DNA, the CDR3 is TGTGCCAGCAGCTTGGGACTATCCAATGAGCAGTTCTTC. The encoded protein is CASSLGLSNEQFF. This rearrangement joins TRBV7-6 to TRBJ2-1; 7 bases fit TRBD2. Trimming cost V 3 bases and J 6 bases; bases outside gene matches: 2. There are 13 residues in the CDR3. Germline V gives CDR1 SGHVS, CDR2 FNYEAQ.